This entry lists 26 T cell receptor beta chains sequenced from one sample in a study of cytomegalovirus exposure and HLA in healthy donors. Primers for the PCR totalled 60 Vbeta and 13 Jbeta. Measured with immunoSEQ multiplex PCR; TCRdb has only the in-frame clones, and not every one. The data contain 70,000 to 95,000 clones, 84% of them seen just once; the ten biggest clones take up roughly 5.5%. Material: PBMCs. The receptors derive from a woman younger than 35 in good health and CMV-seropositive.

The gene calls are TRBV10-3 and TRBJ2-3; D perhaps matches TRBD1 (6 bases). V dropped 7 bases and J dropped 1 base, with 12 bases sitting between them. This CDR3 contains 14 residues. The germline V gene encodes CDR1 ENHRY and CDR2 SYGVKD. CDR3 nucleotide sequence: TGTGCCATCAAGGGGGAGTGGGGCACAGATACGCAGTATTTT. Its translation is CAIKGEWGTDTQYF.

This chain uses TRBV9 with TRBJ1-5; D gene unclear. V was clipped by 3 bases and J by 5 bases, with 9 bases between them. Germline CDR1 SGDLS, CDR2 YYNGEE. CDR3 length equals 13 residues. This chain's CDR3 is CASSARVDQPQHF. CDR3 in DNA: TGTGCCAGCAGCGCGAGGGTTGATCAGCCCCAGCATTTT.

The chain carries TRBV5-1 and TRBJ2-7; 7 bases agree with TRBD1. The CDR3 is 13 amino acids. The V gene's germline CDR1 is SGHRS and CDR2 YFSETQ. J was trimmed by 7 bases and V by 4 bases; bases with no gene match: 8. CDR3 in amino acids: CASSGPDRAEQYF. The CDR3 DNA follows: TGCGCCAGCAGCGGCCCCGACAGGGCTGAGCAGTACTTC.

V and J are TRBV23-1 and TRBJ2-7; D possibly corresponds to TRBD1 (6 bases). TRBV23-1 is treated as an ORF (open reading frame) with a function not yet certain. This CDR3 has 14 amino acids. Trimming removed 8 bases from V and 6 bases from J, with 20 bases in between. CDR3 loop: CASGRDTQVGEQYF. CDR3 nucleotide sequence: TGCGCCAGCGGCCGGGACACCCAAGTGGGCGAGCAGTACTTC.

The chain recombines TRBV19 with TRBJ2-7, with a tentative D call TRBD2 (6 bases). The V end lost 1 base, the J end lost 2 bases, and 15 bases lay between the germline ends. The CDR3 runs 16 residues. Germline values: CDR1 LNHDA, CDR2 SQIVND (reference sequence). The CDR3 DNA reads TGTGCCAGTAGTATAGCGGTCGGGACGGGAGCCTACGAGCAGTACTTC. Translated, it gives CASSIAVGTGAYEQYF.

The chain links TRBV18 to TRBJ2-1, with D possibly matching TRBD1 (5 bases). CDR1 and CDR2 (germline): KGHSH, LQKENI. V was pared by 0 bases and J by 3 bases, with 9 bases between. The CDR3 totals 15 residues. CDR3 region: CASSPPQGHYNEQFF. CDR3 nucleotide sequence: TGTGCCAGCTCACCACCCCAGGGCCACTACAATGAGCAGTTCTTC.

V usage is TRBV6-1 and J usage is TRBJ1-1; D possibly corresponds to TRBD1 (6 bases). Germline-derived CDR1 and CDR2 are MNHNS and SASEGT. This CDR3 contains 13 residues. V was cut by 5 bases and J by 3 bases, with 10 bases left in between. The CDR3 reads CASSPTGDTEAFF. The CDR3 DNA is TGTGCCAGCAGTCCGACAGGAGACACTGAAGCTTTCTTT.

The table lists this clone with a few counts. The rearrangement uses TRBV4-1 and TRBJ2-7, with TRBD1 matching 8 bases. The trim removed 3 bases at V and 5 bases at J, leaving 6 bases unmatched. Germline CDR1 and CDR2: MGHRA and YSYEKL. CDR3 length equals 14 residues. The CDR3 spells CASSQQGARHEQYF. CDR3 in DNA: TGCGCCAGCAGCCAGCAGGGGGCTCGCCACGAGCAGTACTTC.

This sequence joins TRBV10-2 and TRBJ2-7; TRBD1 agrees at 8 bases. Germline lookup yields CDR1 WSHSY and CDR2 SAAADI. V was clipped by 6 bases and J by 2 bases; unmatched bases: 12. The CDR3 spans 16 residues. The CDR3 region has the DNA TGCGCCAGCAGGGTTGATCCGGGACAGGTCCCCTACGAGCAGTACTTC. As protein: CASRVDPGQVPYEQYF.

V is TRBV7-9 and J is TRBJ1-2; D gene unclear. The CDR3 sequence is 15 residues long. Germline V gives CDR1 SEHNR, CDR2 FQNEAQ (reference sequence). V lost 1 base, J lost 6 bases, and 15 bases lay in between. CDR3 sequence (DNA): TGTGCCAGCAGCTTAGGCGGCGGATCAGAAGATGGCTACACCTTC. Translation: CASSLGGGSEDGYTF.

The rearrangement links TRBV29-1 to TRBJ2-7; 10 nucleotides line up with TRBD2. Germline V gene sequence: CDR1 SQVTM, CDR2 ANQGSEA. The CDR3 loop spans 14 amino acids. V trimming: 5 bases; J trimming: 0 bases; junction bases outside the gene matches: 4. Written as DNA, the CDR3 is TGCAGCGTTTTACTAGCGGGAATCTCCTACGAGCAGTACTTC. It specifies CSVLLAGISYEQYF.

The chain employs TRBV27 and TRBJ1-6, with a weak D call TRBD1 (5 bases). Germline V lookup: CDR1 MNHEY, CDR2 SMNVEV (reference sequence). The CDR3 sequence is 17 residues long. Trimming removed 3 bases at V and 0 bases at J, with 12 bases between. This chain's CDR3 is CASSFSRVSSYNSPLHF. The CDR3 nucleotides read TGTGCCAGCAGTTTCTCCAGGGTCAGCTCCTATAATTCACCCCTCCACTTT.

The chain joins TRBV6-5 to TRBJ1-5; D possibly corresponds to TRBD1 (5 bases). V lost 6 bases and J 9 bases, leaving 15 bases between the germline ends. CDR3 length: 13 amino acids. Per the germline V gene, CDR1 is MNHEY and CDR2 is SVGAGI. CDR3 nucleotides: TGTGCCAGCAGGCTCGACCTCAGGGCGCCCCAGCATTTT. Residues: CASRLDLRAPQHF.

J is TRBJ1-2 and V is TRBV6-5, with D possibly matching TRBD1 (6 bases). From germline, CDR1 is MNHEY and CDR2 SVGAGI. V dropped 10 bases and J dropped 7 bases, with 16 bases sitting between them. This CDR3 contains 12 residues. The CDR3, as DNA: TGTGCCACTCATACAGGGAGGGGTGGCTACACCTTC. It specifies CATHTGRGGYTF.

The gene calls are TRBV5-1 and TRBJ2-5; 11 bases fit TRBD2. Germline V gene sequence: CDR1 SGHRS, CDR2 YFSETQ. The junction had 7 bases not matched to a gene; V was cut back by 1 base and J by 2 bases. The CDR3 contains 17 residues. This CDR3 reads CASSLWSSGGVQETQYF. CDR3 coding DNA: TGCGCCAGCAGCTTGTGGAGTAGCGGGGGGGTTCAAGAGACCCAGTACTTC.

This sequence joins TRBV5-4 and TRBJ2-7; TRBD1 is a possible D gene (6 bases). The germline V and J ends were trimmed by 4 bases and 5 bases, with 13 bases remaining between them. Germline lookup yields CDR1 SGHNT and CDR2 YYREEE (reference sequence). The CDR3 is 13 amino acids. CDR3 residues: CASSRNRDNEQYF. The CDR3, as DNA: TGTGCCAGCAGCCGAAACCGGGACAACGAGCAGTACTTC. Full variable domain (rest looked up from reference TRBV5-4 and TRBJ2-7): ETGVTQSPTHLIKTRGQQVTLRCSSQSGHNTVSWYQQALGQGPQFIFQYYREEENGRGNFPPRFSGLQFPNYSSELNVNALELDDSALYLCASSRNRDNEQYFGPGTRLTVT.

This clone has just one count. This rearrangement joins TRBV2 to TRBJ1-5; tentatively, D is TRBD1 (6 bases). CDR1 is SNHLY and CDR2 is FYNNEI in the germline V gene. The CDR3 extends over 15 amino acids. With 5 bases removed from V and 6 bases from J, the gap between germline ends came to 17 bases. CDR3 amino acids: CASSYELLDSQPQHF. The CDR3 DNA sequence: TGTGCCAGCAGTTACGAACTTTTGGACAGTCAGCCCCAGCATTTT.

This clone showed up just a few times. V gene TRBV7-9 combines with J gene TRBJ1-3; D unclear. CDR1 is SEHNR and CDR2 is FQNEAQ in the germline V gene (reference sequence). Trimming removed 4 bases from V and 1 base from J, with 17 bases in between. This CDR3 is 17 amino acids long. CDR3 sequence reads: CASSYDGGRRSGNTIYF. In nucleotides, the CDR3 is TGTGCCAGCAGCTACGATGGCGGCCGTAGGTCTGGAAACACCATATATTTT.

This chain links TRBV4-2 with TRBJ1-1; no clear D gene. Germline CDR1 reads LGHNA; CDR2 reads YNFKEQ. Trimming removed 2 bases from V and 1 base from J, with 14 bases in between. The CDR3 consists of 16 residues. The chain's CDR3 is CASSQIHLAGNTEAFF. The CDR3, as DNA: TGTGCCAGCAGCCAAATACACCTCGCAGGGAACACTGAAGCTTTCTTT.

The CDR3 sequence: CASSQDEDRGRRKLFF. CDR3 coding DNA: TGCGCCAGCAGCCAAGACGAGGACAGGGGGAGGCGGAAACTGTTTTTT. The rearrangement links TRBV4-1 to TRBJ1-4; 10 bases align to TRBD1. The CDR3 length is 16 residues. Germline CDR1 and CDR2: MGHRA and YSYEKL. Unmatched junction bases numbered 9, after V lost 0 bases and J lost 11 bases.

The sample holds a few counts of this clone. The rearrangement joins TRBV6-1 to TRBJ2-5, with D perhaps TRBD2 (5 bases). This CDR3 has 15 residues. CDR1 is MNHNS, CDR2 SASEGT, per germline. Trimming left V 4 bases short and J 4 bases short, with 16 bases between. DNA of the CDR3: TGTGCCAGCAGTGTGGAAGGACTCTCCTTAGAGACCCAGTACTTC. Protein sequence: CASSVEGLSLETQYF.

V and J are TRBV5-1 and TRBJ2-1, with 7 bases matching TRBD2. CDR1 SGHRS and CDR2 YFSETQ come from the germline V gene. This CDR3 region has 19 residues. V lost 0 bases, J lost 9 bases, and 21 bases stayed unmatched. For the CDR3, the DNA is TGCGCCAGCAGCTTGGCCTTTCTAGTTGGTTTAGCGGGTATCGGTGAGCAGTTCTTC. Protein sequence: CASSLAFLVGLAGIGEQFF.

The rearrangement joins TRBV30 to TRBJ2-1; 8 nucleotides match TRBD2. Germline trimming cut 0 bases from V and 2 bases from J; bases unmatched to any gene: 6. Germline V gene data show CDR1 as GTSNPN and CDR2 as SVGIG (reference sequence). The CDR3 is made up of 16 amino acids. CDR3 loop: CAWSVHLSGTYNEQFF. The CDR3 DNA is TGTGCCTGGAGTGTACACCTTAGCGGGACCTACAATGAGCAGTTCTTC. The whole variable domain, filled in from reference TRBV30 and TRBJ2-1, reads SQTIHQWPATLVQPVGSPLSLECTVEGTSNPNLYWYRQAAGRGLQLLFYSVGIGQISSEVPQNLSASRPQDRQFILSSKKLLLSDSGFYLCAWSVHLSGTYNEQFFGPGTRLTVL.

The V and J genes are TRBV7-9 and TRBJ2-7, with 8 bases matching TRBD1. The CDR3 is made up of 16 amino acids. The J segment lost 2 bases and the V segment lost 4 bases, leaving 10 bases of the junction unmatched. In germline, CDR1 is SEHNR, CDR2 FQNEAQ (reference sequence). The CDR3: CASSSSPGTGPYEQYF. CDR3 DNA sequence: TGTGCCAGCAGCTCCAGCCCCGGGACAGGCCCCTACGAGCAGTACTTC.

This clone showed up just a few times. The chain recombines TRBV4-2 with TRBJ1-3; D unresolved. This CDR3 contains 16 residues. V was cut by 0 bases and J by 0 bases, with 9 bases left in between. The germline V gene encodes CDR1 LGHNA and CDR2 YNFKEQ. The CDR3 DNA follows: TGTGCCAGCAGCCAAGATCTACAGTTCTCTGGAAACACCATATATTTT. Translated, it gives CASSQDLQFSGNTIYF.

This clone was counted only a few times. This chain links TRBV5-1 with TRBJ2-7, with TRBD1 matching over 7 bases. V shed 2 bases and J 3 bases; nucleotides not matched to a gene: 8. CDR1 is SGHRS, CDR2 YFSETQ, per germline. The CDR3 is 15 amino acids. Here the CDR3 DNA reads TGCGCCAGCAGCTTCGAGGGGGCGGACCTCTACGAGCAGTACTTC. This sequence encodes CASSFEGADLYEQYF.